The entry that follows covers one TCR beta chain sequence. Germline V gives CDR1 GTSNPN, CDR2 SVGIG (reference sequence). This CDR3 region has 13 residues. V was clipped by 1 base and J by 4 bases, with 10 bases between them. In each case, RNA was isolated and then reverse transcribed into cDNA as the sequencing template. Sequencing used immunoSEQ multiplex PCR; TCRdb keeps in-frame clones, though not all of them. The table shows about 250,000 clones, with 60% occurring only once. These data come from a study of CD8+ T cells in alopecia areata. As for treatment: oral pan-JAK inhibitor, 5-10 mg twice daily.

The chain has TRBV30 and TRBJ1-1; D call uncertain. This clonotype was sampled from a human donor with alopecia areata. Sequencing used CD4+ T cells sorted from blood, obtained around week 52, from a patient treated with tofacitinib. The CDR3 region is CAWSAAGGTEAFF. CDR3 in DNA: TGTGCCTGGAGTGCCGCGGGAGGCACTGAAGCTTTCTTT.